This TCR beta chain was identified during a study of blood T cell repertoires in COVID-19. Looking at the study overall: Collection of acute and convalescent COVID-19 samples took place in the United States, Italy and Spain. T cells, B-cell-depleted T cells, or PBMCs provided the cDNA or gDNA that served as material.

As handled by the study authors: The assay estimated nucleated cells by amplifying reference gene primers. Only in-frame clones appear in the TCRdb table, and some are missing; sequencing was by immunoSEQ multiplex PCR. V, J and clone size are taken as reported in that table, and D and trimming were inferred from the DNA itself. The sample has roughly 18,000 clones, roughly 89% seen once. Germline lookup yields CDR1 SGHNT and CDR2 YYREEE (reference sequence). The CDR3 length is 15 residues. V was pared by 4 bases and J by 0 bases, with 13 bases between. The receptor comes from an older woman with active COVID-19. Source material: peripheral blood. The V call is TRBV5-4, the J call TRBJ1-1, with D possibly TRBD1 on 5 matching bases. CDR3 coding DNA: TGTGCCAGCAGCCCCCCTTCAGGGATGAACACTGAAGCTTTCTTT. It codes for CASSPPSGMNTEAFF. The complete variable domain, with remaining parts taken from reference TRBV5-4 and TRBJ1-1, reads ETGVTQSPTHLIKTRGQQVTLRCSSQSGHNTVSWYQQALGQGPQFIFQYYREEENGRGNFPPRFSGLQFPNYSSELNVNALELDDSALYLCASSPPSGMNTEAFFGQGTRLTVV.